Following are 9 T cell receptor beta chains from one sample sequenced in a study of blood T cell repertoires in COVID-19. Sequencing used immunoSEQ multiplex PCR; TCRdb keeps in-frame clones, though not all of them. The sample contains fewer than 85,000 clones, about four fifths of which appear only once. Sequencing was performed on peripheral blood. Receptor source: a woman older than 75 with active or convalescent COVID-19.

This clone has a single count. This sequence joins TRBV7-2 and TRBJ1-5; D is undetermined. CDR3 length: 14 residues. Germline V gene sequence: CDR1 SGHTA, CDR2 FQGNSA. Trimming cost V 3 bases and J 6 bases, with 12 bases left between them. In DNA, the CDR3 is TGTGCCAGCAGCTTCCGACAAGGGAGTCAGCCCCAGCATTTT. Translated, it gives CASSFRQGSQPQHF.

The chain employs TRBV6-5 and TRBJ2-5; 7 bases map to TRBD1. The germline V gene encodes CDR1 MNHEY and CDR2 SVGAGI. This CDR3 has 14 amino acids. Trimming removed 7 bases from V and 5 bases from J; junction bases left unmatched: 10. CDR3 sequence (DNA): TGTGCCAGCAACCCAGCATCACAGGGGGAGACCCAGTACTTC. Translated: CASNPASQGETQYF.

The CDR3 sequence: CASRAGHPNEKLFF. DNA of the CDR3: TGTGCCAGCAGAGCGGGACACCCTAATGAAAAACTGTTTTTT. This chain joins TRBV6-5 and TRBJ1-4, with D maybe TRBD1 (6 bases). CDR1 is MNHEY and CDR2 is SVGAGI in the germline V gene. V shed 6 bases and J shed 3 bases, with 11 bases lying between them. This CDR3 is 14 amino acids long.

This clone was recorded only once. The chain couples TRBV15 to TRBJ2-5; tentative D call: TRBD2 (7 bases). V was shortened by 2 bases and J by 3 bases, with 13 bases between the two germline ends. Germline values: CDR1 LNHNV, CDR2 YYDKDF (reference sequence). The CDR3 extends over 15 amino acids. The CDR3 is CATSRSRGAEETQYF. The CDR3 region has the DNA TGTGCCACCAGCAGAAGCCGGGGGGCCGAAGAGACCCAGTACTTC.

V and J are TRBV3-1 (or the pseudogene TRBV3-2) and TRBJ1-6; a weak D match, TRBD1 (5 bases). The germline CDR1 and CDR2 sequences are LGHDT and YNNKEL (reference sequence). Trimming cost V 1 base and J 8 bases, with 15 bases left between them. There are 16 residues in the CDR3. CDR3 region: CASSQGGERGYSPLHF. Written as DNA, the CDR3 is TGTGCCAGCAGCCAAGGGGGGGAGAGGGGTTATTCACCCCTCCACTTT.

This chain uses TRBV10-2 with TRBJ2-7, with 7 bases identical to TRBD1. With V trimmed by 6 bases and J by 2 bases, 4 bases remained unmatched. The length of the CDR3 is 13 residues. Germline V lookup: CDR1 WSHSY, CDR2 SAAADI. CDR3: CASRPDRAYEQYF. CDR3 DNA: TGCGCCAGCAGACCCGACAGGGCCTACGAGCAGTACTTC.

The chain couples TRBV20-1 to TRBJ2-1; D possibly corresponds to TRBD1 (5 bases). Per the germline V gene, CDR1 is DFQATT and CDR2 is SNEGSKA (reference sequence). Trimming cost V 3 bases and J 6 bases, with 9 bases left between them. The CDR3 consists of 12 residues. CDR3 amino acids: CSASWGSNEQFF. As DNA, the CDR3 is TGCAGTGCTAGTTGGGGCAGCAATGAGCAGTTCTTC.

This sequence joins TRBV18 and TRBJ2-1; D might be TRBD2 (6 bases). V was shortened by 10 bases and J by 4 bases, with 17 bases between the two germline ends. The germline gives CDR1 KGHSH, CDR2 LQKENI. This CDR3 contains 14 residues. Here the CDR3 DNA reads TGTGCCACCTCCTCCGGGGGACGGTACAATGAGCAGTTCTTC. Translation: CATSSGGRYNEQFF.

The chain employs TRBV11-2 and TRBJ2-3, with TRBD1 identical over 10 bases. The CDR3 runs to 15 residues. Looked up from germline, CDR1 is SGHAT and CDR2 is FQNNGV. Trimming at V came to 5 bases and at J to 6 bases, leaving 8 bases not matched to a gene. CDR3 loop: CASSGRTGGQDTQYF. CDR3 in DNA: TGTGCCAGCAGCGGTCGGACAGGGGGGCAGGATACGCAGTATTTT. The full variable domain, its missing parts supplied by reference TRBV11-2 and TRBJ2-3, is EAGVAQSPRYKIIEKRQSVAFWCNPISGHATLYWYQQILGQGPKLLIQFQNNGVVDDSQLPKDRFSAERLKGVDSTLKIQPAKLEDSAVYLCASSGRTGGQDTQYFGPGTRLTVL.